One TCR beta chain is described in this entry. The antigen this receptor binds is unknown. No much larger clone exists at a distance of one base, and base qualities are not known. The data stem from a study of OX40 agonist ivuxolimab in advanced cancers. For context, the study as a whole: The costimulatory receptor OX40 (CD134) was targeted by ivuxolimab, a fully human IgG2 agonistic monoclonal antibody. Intravenous ivuxolimab was administered to patients every 2 weeks at six dose levels: 0.01, 0.1, 0.3, 1.5, 3 and 10 mg/kg. Among the approximately 50 dose-escalation patients, some 20 had hepatocellular carcinoma, roughly 15 melanoma, 9 renal cell carcinoma and 9 head and neck cancer. The dose-escalation cohort was approximately 83% male with a mean age of about 65 years, ranging from roughly 20 to 80. Patients were allowed to have had prior anti-PD-1, anti-PD-L1 or anti-CTLA-4 therapy, and 30% to 40% of the dose-escalation patients had previously received checkpoint inhibitors. Partial responses occurred in three dose-escalation patients, of whom one had hepatocellular carcinoma and two had cutaneous melanoma. Peripheral TCRbeta sequencing was intended to test whether TCR sequence diversity was altered and clonal T-cell expansion was caused by ivuxolimab. The paper describes the monotherapy dose-escalation part (N of about 55 patients) of the phase I trial of ivuxolimab. Study-wide findings and limitations: At doses of 0.1 to 3.0 mg/kg, clonal expansion of both CD4+ and CD8+ T cells in blood was seen between baseline and week 6. Low levels of normalized T-cell clonal expansion were also seen in some patients who did not respond. After ivuxolimab, expanded clones were on average more numerous among CD8+ T cells than among CD4+ T cells. The antigen specificity of the peripheral T cells that underwent clonal expansion was not determined. Partial responders in the 0.1-3.0 mg/kg groups had among the lowest normalized peripheral clonal expansion, especially among CD8+ T cells.

For sequencing of the TCRbeta CDR3 region, genomic DNA was extracted from the sorted cells. TCRbeta CDR3 regions were sequenced using the immunoSEQ Assay. TCRdb retrieved this table from immuneACCESS and kept in-frame rearrangements only. Not all clones are present; in checked studies, unresolved V genes account for under half, and no reason is known for the remainder. Present in this sample are 85,000 to 100,000 clones, over 75% of which were seen just once. The leading ten clones occupy less than 5% of the sample. V was cut back by 2 bases and J by 3 bases, leaving a gap of 8 bases between them. From the cysteine through the phenylalanine, the CDR3 covers 13 amino acids. The entry retains the CDR3 DNA only, 39 bases that are in frame from base 1. Per the germline V gene, MDHEN is the CDR1 and SYDVKM is the CDR2. The trial excluded patients who had a history of autoimmune disease or who were on systemic immunosuppression. Peripheral blood for TCR sequencing was collected from all dose cohorts at baseline, on cycle 4 day 1, and on cycle 7 day 1. The samples were taken from a phase I, first-in-human, multicenter, open-label dose-escalation trial of ivuxolimab. The trial enrolled adults with locally advanced or metastatic head and neck squamous cell, hepatocellular, melanoma or renal cell carcinoma. CD4+ and CD8+ T cells were sorted separately from peripheral blood before TCR sequencing.

Sequencing used CD4+ or CD8+ T cells sorted from blood, obtained in a trial of the OX40 agonist ivuxolimab. This clonotype originated in an adult with an advanced solid tumor such as melanoma, head and neck, liver or kidney cancer. Recombination connected TRBV28 to TRBJ2-7; TRBD2 might be the D gene, on 5 matching bases. The DNA sequence is given as TGTGCCAGCAGTTTAGAGGGCAGCTACGAGCAGTACTTC. Its amino acids are CASSLEGSYEQYF. Reference TRBV28 and TRBJ2-7 proteins supply the regions before and after the CDR3; the full variable domain is: DVKVTQSSRYLVKRTGEKVFLECVQDMDHENMFWYRQDPGLGLRLIYFSYDVKMKEKGDIPEGYSVSREKKERFSLILESASTNQTSMYLCASSLEGSYEQYFGPGTRLTVT.